The next 26 T cell receptor beta chains were all read from a single sample in a study of T cells after yellow fever vaccination. TCRdb passed the 5' RACE reads through MiXCR, listing each CDR3 protein once. Of 300,000 to 350,000 distinct CDR3 sequences listed, 3.5% to 4.5% were seen once; the top ten hold approximately 19%. This sample comprised PBMCs, obtained 15 days after the yellow fever booster vaccination. Every receptor here comes from a man younger than 35 who received the YFV17D yellow fever vaccine.

The chain joins TRBV7-3 to TRBJ2-4; D possibly corresponds to TRBD1 (5 bases). Germline CDR1 is SGHTA and CDR2 is FQGTGA. This CDR3 comprises 17 residues. V was pared by 0 bases and J by 5 bases, with 17 bases between. CDR3 DNA: TGTGCCAGCAGCTTAACGGATAGGGGATCAGAGGAAAACATTCAGTACTTC. Translating gives CASSLTDRGSEENIQYF. The complete variable domain, with remaining parts taken from reference TRBV7-3 and TRBJ2-4, reads GAGVSQTPSNKVTEKGKYVELRCDPISGHTALYWYRQSLGQGPEFLIYFQGTGAADDSGLPNDRFFAVRPEGSVSTLKIQRTERGDSAVYLCASSLTDRGSEENIQYFGAGTRLSVL.

The chain is built from TRBV28 and TRBJ1-5; D might be TRBD1 (5 bases). The germline CDR1 and CDR2 sequences are MDHEN and SYDVKM. The CDR3 has 15 amino acids. V was pared by 4 bases and J by 3 bases, with 13 bases between. This CDR3 reads CASSSTQGLNQPQHF. The CDR3 coding sequence is TGTGCCAGCAGTTCGACTCAGGGCCTCAATCAGCCCCAGCATTTT.

A few counts support this clonotype. The rearrangement links TRBV12-3 or TRBV12-4 to TRBJ1-4; no definite D call. The CDR3 length is 15 residues. V lost 7 bases, J lost 0 bases, and 12 bases lay in between. The CDR3 here is CASTDTFATNEKLFF. CDR3 bases: TGTGCCAGCACCGACACCTTTGCAACTAATGAAAAACTGTTTTTT.

The chain is built from TRBV12-3 or TRBV12-4 and TRBJ1-2; D not certain. Trimming took off 7 bases at V and 0 bases at J, with 6 bases between the two ends. The CDR3 spans 12 residues. CDR3 in DNA: TGTGCCAGCATTAGGTCTAACTATGGCTACACCTTC. As protein: CASIRSNYGYTF.

On this clonotype itself: A read error may explain this, as a much larger clone is one base away. The CDR3 does not end in the conserved phenylalanine or tryptophan, so this is likely a read error. The J gene is TRBJ2-3, the V gene TRBV12-3 or TRBV12-4, with 11 positions matching TRBD2. The V segment lost 7 bases and the J segment 10 bases; nucleotides outside the gene matches: 13. This CDR3 contains 15 residues. CDR3 loop: CASTISGLAGVAQYI. The CDR3 DNA sequence: TGTGCCAGCACCATATCCGGACTAGCGGGTGTGGCGCAGTATATT.

The chain links TRBV3-1 to TRBJ2-5; 14 bases fit TRBD2. The ends lost 5 bases at V and 2 bases at J; junction bases unmatched: 7. This CDR3 is built from 17 residues. In germline, CDR1 is LGHDT, CDR2 YNNKEL (reference sequence). The CDR3 DNA reads as TGTGCCAGCAGCTCCCGACTAGCGGGGGGGGGGCAAGAGACCCAGTACTTC. Its protein is CASSSRLAGGGQETQYF.

This clonotype has more than one count but fewer than ten. The chain recombines TRBV5-4 with TRBJ2-1; D call uncertain. In germline, CDR1 is SGHNT, CDR2 YYREEE (reference sequence). Trimming left V 4 bases short and J 8 bases short, with 19 bases between. CDR3 size: 15 residues. Written as DNA, the CDR3 is TGTGCCAGCAGCCGGGCCTCGGTAGGTGGCGATGAGCAGTTCTTC. Amino acid sequence: CASSRASVGGDEQFF.

The chain carries TRBV7-2 and TRBJ1-2, with TRBD1 matching over 10 bases. The V gene end was trimmed by 4 bases and the J gene end by 4 bases; junction bases not matched to a gene: 15. This CDR3 comprises 18 residues. CDR1 is SGHTA and CDR2 is FQGNSA in the germline V gene. CDR3 amino acids: CASSSPRTGGYSFYGYTF. The DNA of the CDR3 is TGTGCCAGCAGCTCACCGCGGACAGGGGGGTACTCTTTCTATGGCTACACCTTC. The complete variable domain, with remaining parts taken from reference TRBV7-2 and TRBJ1-2, reads GAGVSQSPSNKVTEKGKDVELRCDPISGHTALYWYRQSLGQGLEFLIYFQGNSAPDKSGLPSDRFSAERTGGSVSTLTIQRTQQEDSAVYLCASSSPRTGGYSFYGYTFGSGTRLTVV.

The rearrangement uses TRBV20-1 and TRBJ2-5, with unresolved D. Trimming pared 6 bases from V and 0 bases from J, leaving 5 bases between. CDR3 length equals 11 residues. Germline CDR1 is DFQATT and CDR2 is SNEGSKA (reference sequence). CDR3 sequence reads: CSAVNQETQYF. The CDR3 nucleotides are TGCAGTGCGGTCAACCAAGAGACCCAGTACTTC.

This clonotype was seen at least ten times. The chain joins TRBV5-1 to TRBJ2-7; D gene unclear. The CDR3 runs to 13 residues. CDR1 SGHRS and CDR2 YFSETQ come from the germline V gene. Trimming removed 4 bases at V and 6 bases at J, with 14 bases between. This CDR3 is CASSIETAGEQYF. In DNA form, the CDR3 reads TGCGCCAGCAGCATTGAAACAGCCGGCGAGCAGTACTTC. Variable domain in full (rest from reference TRBV5-1 and TRBJ2-7): KAGVTQTPRYLIKTRGQQVTLSCSPISGHRSVSWYQQTPGQGLQFLFEYFSETQRNKGNFPGRFSGRQFSNSRSEMNVSTLELGDSALYLCASSIETAGEQYFGPGTRLTVT.

This clonotype has ten or more counts. This chain links TRBV6-6 with TRBJ2-5, with D perhaps being TRBD1 or TRBD2 (5 bases each). V lost 10 bases, J lost 7 bases, and 16 bases lay in between. The CDR3 loop spans 12 amino acids. Germline V gene data show CDR1 as MNHNY and CDR2 as SVGAGI (reference sequence). The CDR3 bases are TGTGCCACCGGGACCGCGGTGGGGACCCAGTACTTC. Translating gives CATGTAVGTQYF.

Only a few counts were recorded for this clonotype. V gene TRBV19 combines with J gene TRBJ1-1, with D possibly matching TRBD1 (5 bases). V gave up 4 bases and J gave up 4 bases, with 10 bases separating them. Germline V CDR1 and CDR2: LNHDA, SQIVND (reference sequence). The CDR3 length is 13 residues. CDR3 nucleotide sequence: TGTGCCAGTAGTAAGGCGGGGGTCACTGAAGCTTTCTTT. As protein: CASSKAGVTEAFF.

This clonotype was recorded many times. This chain links TRBV5-6 with TRBJ2-3, with 7 bases aligning to TRBD2. Germline loops: CDR1 SGHDT, CDR2 YYEEEE. The CDR3 is made up of 15 amino acids. The junction had 16 bases not matched to a gene; V was cut back by 7 bases and J by 8 bases. The CDR3 nucleotides read TGTGCCAGCGGTCCGGGACTATCCCTGGCCGGTACGCAGTATTTT. Translating it yields CASGPGLSLAGTQYF. Full variable domain (remainder filled in from reference TRBV5-6 and TRBJ2-3): DAGVTQSPTHLIKTRGQQVTLRCSPKSGHDTVSWYQQALGQGPQFIFQYYEEEERQRGNFPDRFSGHQFPNYSSELNVNALLLGDSALYLCASGPGLSLAGTQYFGPGTRLTVL.

The chain uses TRBV5-4 and TRBJ2-5; 11 nucleotides agree with TRBD2. CDR1 is SGHNT, CDR2 YYREEE, per germline (reference sequence). This CDR3 contains 16 residues. V was clipped by 0 bases and J by 3 bases; unmatched bases: 4. The CDR3 region has the DNA TGTGCCAGCAGCTTGGGGCCTAGCGGGGGGAAAGAGACCCAGTACTTC. It encodes CASSLGPSGGKETQYF.

This chain joins TRBV7-8 and TRBJ2-5; perhaps TRBD1 as D (6 bases). Per germline, CDR1 SGHVS and CDR2 FQNEAQ. The CDR3 extends over 14 amino acids. Between the trimmed V and J ends, which lost 3 bases and 10 bases, there was a span of 18 bases. Here the CDR3 reads CASSLEPIQGGQYF. The CDR3 nucleotides read TGTGCCAGCAGCTTGGAGCCTATACAGGGCGGCCAGTACTTC.

The rearrangement joins TRBV28 to TRBJ2-7; no clear D gene. Looked up from germline, CDR1 is MDHEN and CDR2 is SYDVKM. The CDR3 runs 14 residues. V was cut by 5 bases and J by 4 bases, with 15 bases left in between. CDR3 DNA: TGTGCCAGCAGTCCACCCCAAGGGCGGTACGAGCAGTACGTC. Its translation is CASSPPQGRYEQYV.

In its sample, this clonotype was seen a few times. The chain's CDR3 is CASSTWTGETQYF. The CDR3 region has the DNA TGTGCCAGCAGCACTTGGACTGGAGAGACCCAGTACTTC. This chain connects TRBV7-2 to TRBJ2-5, with D perhaps matching TRBD2 (5 bases). CDR1 is SGHTA and CDR2 is FQGNSA in the germline V gene. V gave up 5 bases and J gave up 4 bases, with 11 bases separating them. This CDR3 region has 13 residues.

This clonotype was counted ten times or more. J is TRBJ1-2 and V is TRBV12-3 or TRBV12-4; tentative D call: TRBD1 (5 bases). This CDR3 contains 13 residues. V lost 3 bases to trimming and J lost 12 bases, with 17 bases between them. The CDR3 here is CASSLGGPLWNTF. CDR3 coding DNA: TGTGCCAGCAGTTTGGGGGGACCGCTCTGGAACACCTTC.

The genes are TRBV5-6 and TRBJ2-5; 12 bases match TRBD2. The CDR3 length is 16 residues. The germline V gene encodes CDR1 SGHDT and CDR2 YYEEEE. After removal of 3 bases from V and 5 bases from J, the junction contained 8 bases not matched to a gene. The CDR3 loop reads CASSSSSGGEVETQYF. The CDR3 DNA sequence: TGTGCCAGCAGCTCCTCTAGCGGGGGGGAGGTGGAGACCCAGTACTTC.

This clonotype was found a few times. This chain links TRBV4-2 with TRBJ1-2; D gene ambiguous. The germline V and J ends were trimmed by 1 base and 8 bases, with 17 bases remaining between them. Looked up from germline, CDR1 is LGHNA and CDR2 is YNFKEQ. The CDR3 has 15 residues. The CDR3 spells CASSQGTGSAFGYTF. The CDR3 coding sequence is TGTGCCAGCAGCCAAGGAACCGGGTCGGCATTCGGCTACACCTTC.

This clonotype has at least ten counts. V is TRBV4-3 and J is TRBJ2-7, with a tentative D call TRBD2 (5 bases). The germline gives CDR1 LGHNA, CDR2 YSLEER. This CDR3 is built from 14 residues. The germline V and J ends were trimmed by 6 bases and 2 bases, with 14 bases remaining between them. The CDR3 spells CASSLVRGTYEQYV. CDR3 nucleotides: TGCGCCAGCAGTCTGGTACGGGGAACCTACGAGCAGTACGTC.

In this sample, this clonotype turned up a few times. The V and J genes are TRBV7-9 and TRBJ1-5, with 7 bases lining up with TRBD1. Germline V gene lookup returns CDR1 SEHNR and CDR2 FQNEAQ (reference sequence). With 4 bases clipped from V and 9 bases from J, the junction kept 9 bases outside the gene matches. The CDR3 covers 14 residues. The CDR3: CASSSSTGVWPQHF. In nucleotides, the CDR3 is TGTGCCAGCAGCTCGAGCACAGGGGTTTGGCCCCAGCATTTT.

By proportion, this clonotype is medium-sized. The chain couples TRBV6-4 to TRBJ2-7; possibly TRBD1 for D (5 bases). The V end was cut by 2 bases, the J end by 5 bases, with 13 bases between. This CDR3 has 14 amino acids. In germline, CDR1 is MRHNA, CDR2 SNTAGT. CDR3 in amino acids: CASSDIGDSHEQYF. Here the CDR3 DNA reads TGTGCCAGCAGTGACATCGGAGACAGTCACGAGCAGTACTTC.

V and J are TRBV7-8 and TRBJ1-2, with D perhaps matching TRBD1 (5 bases). The V end was cut by 1 base, the J end by 8 bases, with 8 bases between. The CDR3 contains 12 residues. Germline-derived CDR1 and CDR2 are SGHVS and FQNEAQ. The CDR3 nucleotides read TGTGCCAGCAGCTTAGTTCCAGGGGGCTACACCTTC. Amino acid sequence: CASSLVPGGYTF.

This clonotype was counted many times. This chain connects TRBV6-1 to TRBJ1-2; 7 bases map to TRBD1. The CDR3 totals 16 residues. Germline values: CDR1 MNHNS, CDR2 SASEGT. Trimming removed 6 bases from V and 4 bases from J; junction bases left unmatched: 14. CDR3 region: CASRTGTYQGSYGYTF. The CDR3 DNA sequence: TGTGCCAGCAGGACAGGGACTTACCAGGGGTCCTATGGCTACACCTTC.

This clonotype was observed many times. CDR3 DNA: TGCGCCAGCAGCCCAAGCGGGGGGATTTTCGAGCAGTACGTC. This gives the protein CASSPSGGIFEQYV. The rearrangement links TRBV5-1 to TRBJ2-7; TRBD2 matches 9 bases. CDR1 SGHRS and CDR2 YFSETQ come from the germline V gene. V gave up 4 bases and J gave up 6 bases; unmatched junction bases: 8. The length of the CDR3 is 14 residues.